Presented here are 25 T cell receptor beta chains from one specimen sequenced in a study of OX40 agonist ivuxolimab in advanced cancers. TCRdb's table, derived via immunoSEQ multiplex PCR, lists solely in-frame clones and lacks some. The sample consists of under 95,000 clones, about 83% of them appearing once. The sequencing here drew on CD4+ or CD8+ T cells sorted from blood, taken in a trial of the OX40 agonist ivuxolimab. These receptor sequences come from an adult with an advanced solid tumor such as melanoma, head and neck, liver or kidney cancer.

CDR3 nucleotide sequence: TGTGCCAGCTCGCTGGACAGGGGAGGGTCGTACGAGCAGTACTTC. This sequence encodes CASSLDRGGSYEQYF. This chain joins TRBV18 and TRBJ2-7, with 9 bases identical to TRBD1. J lost 4 bases, V lost 6 bases, and 10 bases had no gene match. In germline, CDR1 is KGHSH, CDR2 LQKENI. This CDR3 has 15 residues.

The chain couples TRBV7-2 to TRBJ2-1, with D hard to call. Looked up from germline, CDR1 is SGHTA and CDR2 is FQGNSA. V shed 5 bases and J shed 10 bases, with 15 bases lying between them. The CDR3 consists of 13 residues. CDR3 residues: CASSPVRVQEQFF. CDR3 sequence (DNA): TGTGCCAGCAGCCCAGTAAGGGTTCAGGAGCAGTTCTTC. The full variable domain, in which reference TRBV7-2 and TRBJ2-1 provide the parts outside the CDR3, is GAGVSQSPSNKVTEKGKDVELRCDPISGHTALYWYRQSLGQGLEFLIYFQGNSAPDKSGLPSDRFSAERTGGSVSTLTIQRTQQEDSAVYLCASSPVRVQEQFFGPGTRLTVL.

The genes are TRBV6-5 and TRBJ2-3; 7 bases agree with TRBD2. Germline V CDR1 and CDR2: MNHEY, SVGAGI. This CDR3 is 16 amino acids long. With 0 bases clipped from V and 4 bases from J, the junction kept 7 bases outside the gene matches. CDR3 DNA: TGTGCCAGCAGTTACTCTGAGACTAGCATCCCAGATACGCAGTATTTT. It specifies CASSYSETSIPDTQYF.

This chain joins TRBV7-3 and TRBJ1-5; no firm D call. The CDR3 length is 13 residues. V dropped 4 bases and J dropped 7 bases, with 11 bases sitting between them. CDR1 and CDR2 (germline): SGHTA, FQGTGA. The DNA of the CDR3 is TGTGCCAGCAGCTCATATGATGGGCAGCCCCAGCATTTT. This sequence encodes CASSSYDGQPQHF.

This chain uses TRBV30 with TRBJ2-3; D gene uncertain. CDR3 size: 12 residues. Germline V gives CDR1 GTSNPN, CDR2 SVGIG (reference sequence). Trimming removed 5 bases from V and 1 base from J, with 7 bases in between. The CDR3 nucleotides read TGTGCCTGGGAGACTGGCACAGATACGCAGTATTTT. It yields the protein CAWETGTDTQYF.

The chain joins TRBV30 to TRBJ1-4; 9 positions match TRBD1. Losses at the gene ends were 1 base for V and 9 bases for J; bases not matched to a gene: 6. Germline V gives CDR1 GTSNPN, CDR2 SVGIG (reference sequence). The CDR3 is 14 residues long. The CDR3 bases are TGTGCCTGGAGTGCTGGGACAGGGAGGCAAAAACTGTTTTTT. This translates into CAWSAGTGRQKLFF.

This clone was recorded once. The gene calls are TRBV11-1 and TRBJ2-7; D not resolved. Trimming left V 5 bases short and J 3 bases short, with 11 bases between. The CDR3 is made up of 13 amino acids. Per germline, CDR1 SGHAT and CDR2 FQDESV (reference sequence). The CDR3 loop is CASSPHVNYEQYF. In DNA form, the CDR3 reads TGTGCCAGCAGCCCGCACGTAAACTACGAGCAGTACTTC.

The chain links TRBV5-4 to TRBJ2-5; no definite D call. Trimming took off 3 bases at V and 1 base at J, with 10 bases between the two ends. The CDR3 has 14 residues. Germline assignment: CDR1 SGHNT and CDR2 YYREEE (reference sequence). This CDR3 reads CASSSSSLQETQYF. CDR3 nucleotide sequence: TGTGCCAGCAGCTCGTCGTCCCTCCAAGAGACCCAGTACTTC.

This clone was seen a single time. The V and J genes are TRBV14 and TRBJ2-1, with D possibly being TRBD1 (5 bases). V was pared by 9 bases and J by 4 bases, with 16 bases between. Germline V CDR1 and CDR2: SGHDN, FVKESK. The length of the CDR3 is 14 residues. In nucleotides, the CDR3 is TGTGCCAGTGGCCCAAGGGGTTGGTACAATGAGCAGTTCTTC. It specifies CASGPRGWYNEQFF. Using reference TRBV14 and TRBJ2-1 for the parts outside the CDR3, the full variable domain is EAGVTQFPSHSVIEKGQTVTLRCDPISGHDNLYWYRRVMGKEIKFLLHFVKESKQDESGMPNNRFLAERTGGTYSTLKVQPAELEDSGVYFCASGPRGWYNEQFFGPGTRLTVL.

The chain couples TRBV30 to TRBJ1-2; no reliable D call. Germline CDR1 is GTSNPN and CDR2 is SVGIG (reference sequence). The V and J ends lost 3 bases and 4 bases respectively, with 12 bases between them. The CDR3 loop spans 13 amino acids. The CDR3 loop is CAWRHTAFYGYTF. The DNA of the CDR3 is TGTGCCTGGAGGCATACAGCCTTCTATGGCTACACCTTC.

This chain connects TRBV5-4 to TRBJ2-1; 11 bases line up with TRBD2. This CDR3 has 14 residues. After removal of 1 base from V and 6 bases from J, the junction contained 0 bases not matched to a gene. Germline V gene sequence: CDR1 SGHNT, CDR2 YYREEE (reference sequence). CDR3 residues: CASSLTSGGNEQFF. The CDR3 nucleotides are TGTGCCAGCAGCTTGACTAGCGGGGGCAATGAGCAGTTCTTC.

This sequence joins TRBV7-6 and TRBJ2-3; 10 bases fit TRBD1. The CDR3 has 17 amino acids. V lost 2 bases, J lost 5 bases, and 10 bases stayed unmatched. The germline V gene encodes CDR1 SGHVS and CDR2 FNYEAQ. The CDR3 coding sequence is TGTGCCAGCAGCTTAATACCCGACAGGGGGCGGGAAGATACGCAGTATTTT. Translating gives CASSLIPDRGREDTQYF.

J is TRBJ2-3 and V is TRBV4-2; TRBD2 is a possible D gene (6 bases). CDR1 and CDR2 from the germline V gene are LGHNA and YNFKEQ. Trimming removed 4 bases from V and 5 bases from J, with 16 bases in between. The CDR3 is 15 amino acids. As DNA, the CDR3 is TGTGCCAGCAGCCTTAGCGGAGCCCCCGGAGATACGCAGTATTTT. The encoded protein is CASSLSGAPGDTQYF.

The V and J genes are TRBV6-6 and TRBJ2-3, with 12 bases that match TRBD2. V trimming: 5 bases; J trimming: 3 bases; junction bases outside the gene matches: 6. CDR1 is MNHNY, CDR2 SVGAGI, per germline (reference sequence). The CDR3 has 16 residues. CDR3 in DNA: TGTGCCAGCAGTCTCGGACTAGCGGGGCGAACAGATACGCAGTATTTT. This encodes CASSLGLAGRTDTQYF.

V gene TRBV25-1 combines with J gene TRBJ2-3, with TRBD2 matching 11 bases. Germline CDR1 is MGHDK and CDR2 is SYGVNS. This CDR3 is 18 amino acids long. J was trimmed by 1 base and V by 3 bases; bases with no gene match: 9. CDR3 DNA: TGTGCCAGCAGTGATAGCGGGAGGGCCGGTGGGGGCACAGATACGCAGTATTTT. It encodes CASSDSGRAGGGTDTQYF.

The sample holds many counts of this clone. This chain links TRBV15 with TRBJ1-2; D gene unclear. This CDR3 spans 14 amino acids. V lost 5 bases and J lost 4, with 14 bases in between. Germline-derived CDR1 and CDR2 are LNHNV and YYDKDF (reference sequence). Written as DNA, the CDR3 is TGTGCCACCAGCCCTACCACCTTATCCTATGGCTACACCTTC. Amino acids: CATSPTTLSYGYTF.

By sample share, this clone is large (0.1 to 1%). The chain uses TRBV7-6 and TRBJ2-7; D is undetermined. Per the germline V gene, CDR1 is SGHVS and CDR2 is FNYEAQ. V shed 5 bases and J shed 2 bases, with 13 bases lying between them. This CDR3 has 14 residues. CDR3 sequence reads: CASSRTRDPYEQYF. The CDR3 DNA is TGTGCCAGCAGCAGAACCCGAGATCCCTACGAGCAGTACTTC. The whole variable domain, remainder taken from reference TRBV7-6 and TRBJ2-7, is GAGVSQSPRYKVTKRGQDVALRCDPISGHVSLYWYRQALGQGPEFLTYFNYEAQQDKSGLPNDRFSAERPEGSISTLTIQRTEQRDSAMYRCASSRTRDPYEQYFGPGTRLTVT.

The chain combines TRBV6-5 with TRBJ2-1; no clear D gene. Trimming took 6 bases from V and 10 from J, leaving 10 bases between them. The CDR3 runs 11 residues. CDR1 is MNHEY and CDR2 is SVGAGI in the germline V gene. Here the CDR3 reads CASRLYDEQFF. The CDR3 coding sequence is TGTGCCAGCAGGCTATACGACGAGCAGTTCTTC.

The chain is built from TRBV30 and TRBJ2-2; TRBD2 is a possible D gene (7 bases). V was clipped by 0 bases and J by 4 bases, with 12 bases between them. Germline lookup yields CDR1 GTSNPN and CDR2 SVGIG (reference sequence). The length of the CDR3 is 15 residues. CDR3 sequence (DNA): TGTGCCTGGAGTGTAGTGCGGGGGCCCACCGGGGAGCTGTTTTTT. Amino acids: CAWSVVRGPTGELFF.

The J gene is TRBJ2-2, the V gene TRBV5-8, with TRBD1 identical over 8 bases. V lost 4 bases to trimming and J lost 5 bases; unmatched junction nucleotides: 4. Germline V gene sequence: CDR1 SGHTS, CDR2 YDEGEE. This CDR3 has 14 amino acids. The DNA of the CDR3 is TGTGCCAGCAGCCCTGGACAGGGAACCGGGGAGCTGTTTTTT. Protein product: CASSPGQGTGELFF.

The chain employs TRBV10-3 and TRBJ2-7; perhaps TRBD1 as D (5 bases). With 4 bases removed from V and 0 bases from J, the gap between germline ends came to 13 bases. CDR1 and CDR2 (germline): ENHRY, SYGVKD. The CDR3 runs 15 residues. CDR3 in amino acids: CAISGDSRSSYEQYF. CDR3 bases: TGTGCCATCAGTGGTGACAGTAGGAGCTCCTACGAGCAGTACTTC.

The chain recombines TRBV6-6 with TRBJ2-1; 8 nucleotides align to TRBD1. Trimming cost V 0 bases and J 6 bases; bases outside gene matches: 7. The length of the CDR3 is 16 residues. From germline, CDR1 is MNHNY and CDR2 SVGAGI (reference sequence). CDR3 region: CASSYSAGGNSNEQFF. CDR3 nucleotides: TGTGCCAGCAGTTACTCAGCAGGGGGCAACTCCAATGAGCAGTTCTTC.

This chain connects TRBV18 to TRBJ1-3; D is uncertain. V gave up 1 base and J gave up 2 bases, with 9 bases separating them. The V gene's germline CDR1 is KGHSH and CDR2 LQKENI. This CDR3 has 15 residues. The CDR3 sequence: CASSPRRVTGNTIYF. The CDR3 bases are TGTGCCAGCTCACCACGGAGGGTAACTGGAAACACCATATATTTT. Combining the CDR3 with reference TRBV18 and TRBJ1-3 gives the whole variable domain NAGVMQNPRHLVRRRGQEARLRCSPMKGHSHVYWYRQLPEEGLKFMVYLQKENIIDESGMPKERFSAEFPKEGPSILRIQQVVRGDSAAYFCASSPRRVTGNTIYFGEGSWLTVV.

This clone has a single count. In nucleotides, the CDR3 is TGTGCCAGCTCACCACCGAAGGGATTTAATTCACCCCTCCACTTT. This sequence encodes CASSPPKGFNSPLHF. The genes are TRBV18 and TRBJ1-6; unclear D gene. This CDR3 is built from 15 residues. V dropped 0 bases and J dropped 6 bases, with 9 bases sitting between them. Germline-derived CDR1 and CDR2 are KGHSH and LQKENI.

V usage is TRBV11-2 and J usage is TRBJ2-7; 9 nucleotides match TRBD2. This CDR3 has 14 amino acids. The trim removed 3 bases at V and 2 bases at J, leaving 2 bases unmatched. Germline CDR1 and CDR2: SGHAT and FQNNGV. In DNA, the CDR3 is TGTGCCAGCAGCTTCCCTAGCGGGGCCTACGAGCAGTACTTC. Its protein product is CASSFPSGAYEQYF.